One sample yielded the 14 T cell receptor beta chains listed below, sequenced in a study of blood T cell repertoires in COVID-19 (dated by TCRdb to the early 2020s). The library was obtained by the immunoSEQ multiplex PCR assay. TCRdb retrieved this table from immuneACCESS and kept in-frame rearrangements only. Not all clones are present; in checked studies, unresolved V genes account for under half, and no reason is known for the remainder. The sample data list about 89,000 clones, and 78% of these were observed just once. Clones ranked in the top ten supply about 6% of the sample. Sequencing was done on a sample of peripheral blood. The receptors were gathered from a man in his 70s with COVID-19, enrolled during active disease.

The V call is TRBV9, the J call TRBJ1-4; D is possibly TRBD1 (5 bases). The germline V gene has CDR1 SGDLS and CDR2 YYNGEE. CDR3 size: 16 residues. The V end was cut by 0 bases, the J end by 0 bases, with 9 bases between. CDR3 sequence: CASSVAWGATNEKLFF. In DNA, the CDR3 is TGTGCCAGCAGCGTAGCTTGGGGGGCAACTAATGAAAAACTGTTTTTT.

The CDR3 coding sequence is TGCGCCAGCAGCCCAGGGACTAGCGGGAGTCCCCGCACAGATACGCAGTATTTT. This translates into CASSPGTSGSPRTDTQYF. The rearrangement links TRBV5-1 to TRBJ2-3, with 14 bases lining up with TRBD2. CDR1 is SGHRS, CDR2 YFSETQ, per germline. This CDR3 has 18 residues. V trimming: 4 bases; J trimming: 1 base; junction bases outside the gene matches: 8.

This clone was counted a few times. The V gene is TRBV15, the J gene TRBJ1-2; D is possibly TRBD1 (5 bases). CDR1 and CDR2 from the germline V gene are LNHNV and YYDKDF (reference sequence). Trimming left V 0 bases short and J 6 bases short, with 14 bases between. The CDR3 has 15 amino acids. The CDR3 region has the DNA TGTGCCACCAGCAGAGATACGGGACTCCTGGATGGCTACACCTTC. This encodes CATSRDTGLLDGYTF.

This clone has just a few counts. The chain recombines TRBV7-6 with TRBJ2-7; no clear D. Germline CDR1 is SGHVS and CDR2 is FNYEAQ. The CDR3 runs to 15 residues. Trimming removed 5 bases from V and 2 bases from J, with 16 bases in between. The CDR3 bases are TGTGCCAGCAGCCCCCAAACCTACCAAACCTACGAGCAGTACTTC. This gives the protein CASSPQTYQTYEQYF.

V usage is TRBV10-3 and J usage is TRBJ1-2; 9 nucleotides line up with TRBD1. J was trimmed by 8 bases and V by 3 bases; bases with no gene match: 7. Germline V gives CDR1 ENHRY, CDR2 SYGVKD. The CDR3 length is 14 residues. CDR3 sequence reads: CAISEQGQGEGYTF. The CDR3, as DNA: TGTGCCATCAGTGAACAGGGACAGGGAGAAGGCTACACCTTC.

J is TRBJ2-1 and V is TRBV18; 7 bases align to TRBD1. J gave up 8 bases and V 3 bases, and 10 bases lay outside the gene matches. Germline lookup yields CDR1 KGHSH and CDR2 LQKENI. The CDR3 loop spans 15 amino acids. CDR3 amino acids: CASSPGTAKGDEQFF. In nucleotides, the CDR3 is TGTGCCAGCTCACCTGGGACAGCTAAGGGGGATGAGCAGTTCTTC.

This clone has more than one count but fewer than ten. The DNA of the CDR3 is TGTGCCAGCGAAGCGGGGGGGAACAAAAACATTCAGTACTTC. This translates into CASEAGGNKNIQYF. The rearrangement uses TRBV2 and TRBJ2-4; TRBD2 matches at 10 bases. The CDR3 extends over 14 amino acids. Germline lookup yields CDR1 SNHLY and CDR2 FYNNEI. V lost 8 bases, J lost 3 bases, and 4 bases stayed unmatched.

The V call is TRBV6-5, the J call TRBJ2-5; 14 bases align to TRBD2. This CDR3 is 16 amino acids long. Germline assignment: CDR1 MNHEY and CDR2 SVGAGI. V lost 4 bases, J lost 5 bases, and 6 bases stayed unmatched. The CDR3 region has the DNA TGTGCCAGCAGTTTAAGACTAGCGGGAGGGCTGGAGACCCAGTACTTC. Translation: CASSLRLAGGLETQYF.

This clone was found a few times. The V gene is TRBV6-9, the J gene TRBJ1-4; weak D call: TRBD1 (5 bases). V was shortened by 10 bases and J by 4 bases, with 16 bases between the two germline ends. The germline V gene encodes CDR1 MNHGY and CDR2 SVAAGI. The CDR3 is 14 residues long. The CDR3: CANIPGIVNEKLFF. CDR3 DNA: TGTGCCAACATACCAGGGATAGTTAATGAAAAACTGTTTTTT.

This clone showed up just once. The rearrangement links TRBV2 to TRBJ2-2, with 9 bases identical to TRBD2. The V and J ends lost 7 bases and 4 bases, in that order; junction bases with no gene match: 7. Germline CDR1 is SNHLY and CDR2 is FYNNEI. The length of the CDR3 is 15 residues. CDR3 coding DNA: TGTGCCAGCAATGAGCGGGGGGCGGCCACCGGGGAGCTGTTTTTT. Amino acids: CASNERGAATGELFF.

This CDR3 is CASSARQGTMAYF. The CDR3 nucleotides are TGTGCCAGCAGCGCAAGACAGGGGACCATGGCTTACTTC. The chain employs TRBV7-2 and TRBJ2-7; 8 bases match TRBD1. Looked up from germline, CDR1 is SGHTA and CDR2 is FQGNSA. V gave up 5 bases and J gave up 13 bases; unmatched junction bases: 13. The CDR3 runs to 13 residues.

This clone came up a few times. The chain uses TRBV5-6 and TRBJ1-6; 8 bases match TRBD1. CDR3 size: 14 residues. The germline CDR1 and CDR2 sequences are SGHDT and YYEEEE. Trimming took 4 bases from V and 6 from J; bases not matched to a gene: 3. CDR3 coding DNA: TGTGCCAGCAGCAGGGGACAGGCTAATTCACCCCTCCACTTT. This sequence encodes CASSRGQANSPLHF.

This clone was counted ten times or more. V is TRBV6-4 and J is TRBJ2-1; maybe TRBD2 (5 bases). CDR3 length: 14 residues. The V end was cut by 2 bases, the J end by 6 bases, with 11 bases between. Germline CDR1 reads MRHNA; CDR2 reads SNTAGT. CDR3 in amino acids: CASSDGGTGNEQFF. The CDR3 nucleotides are TGTGCCAGCAGTGACGGAGGCACTGGCAATGAGCAGTTCTTC.

This sequence joins TRBV7-2 and TRBJ1-4; D is unclear. CDR1 SGHTA and CDR2 FQGNSA come from the germline V gene. V gave up 5 bases and J gave up 6 bases, with 16 bases separating them. The CDR3 has 15 residues. The CDR3 coding sequence is TGTGCCAGCAGCCTATATACAGTGTCGGATGAAAAACTGTTTTTT. Translated, it gives CASSLYTVSDEKLFF.